This TCR beta chain came from a study of T cells in Graves' hyperthyroidism and ophthalmopathy. Regions amplified from RNA transcripts were the TCR beta CDR3 regions. The TCR CDR3 first-round RT-PCR relied on the HTBI primer set. TCRdb reprocessed the multiplex PCR reads via MiXCR and lists one record per CDR3 protein. There are hundreds of thousands of distinct CDR3 sequences in the sample; approximately 25% occur only once, and 11% lies in the top ten. The CDR3 totals 14 residues. The V gene end was trimmed by 8 bases and the J gene end by 6 bases; junction bases not matched to a gene: 10. This clonotype was found a few times. Its antigen remains unidentified. General study results and limits: Stable hyperthyroidism and ophthalmopathy were separated using 13 V-J signatures. Ophthalmopathy onset followed model prediction by a median about 6.5 months.

Sequences were obtained from blood. V and J are TRBV12-3 or TRBV12-4 and TRBJ1-2; 9 nucleotides align to TRBD1. This sequence was found in a young woman with Graves' ophthalmopathy. The CDR3 sequence is CASLTGGVVNGYTF. The CDR3, as DNA: TGTGCCAGCCTAACAGGGGGCGTCGTGAATGGCTACACCTTC.